The source of this T cell receptor (beta chain) is a study of blood T cell repertoires in COVID-19. Study as a whole: From the United States, Italy and Spain came samples of acute and convalescent COVID-19.

V was shortened by 0 bases and J by 3 bases, with 9 bases between the two germline ends. The CDR3 is 14 amino acids. Germline V gene data show CDR1 as GTSNPN and CDR2 as SVGIG (reference sequence). In the original analysis: By means of reference gene primer amplification, nucleated cell counts were estimated. TCRdb keeps only in-frame clones here, not all; method: immunoSEQ multiplex PCR. D and trimming were read from the DNA, whereas the V and J calls and clone size are those reported in that table. The profile shows 200,000 to 300,000 clones, about 90% of them singletons. The gene calls are TRBV30 and TRBJ1-5; possibly TRBD1 for D (5 bases). Input material: PBMCs or T cells enriched from blood (not recorded which). The sequence was collected from a woman in her forties with acute COVID-19. The CDR3 sequence is CAWSVIGDNQPQHF. DNA of the CDR3: TGTGCCTGGAGTGTAATAGGGGACAATCAGCCCCAGCATTTT.